Sequencing of this T cell receptor (beta chain) was carried out in a study of human T cells and chemical hapten exposure. With 4 bases clipped from V and 4 bases from J, the junction kept 7 bases outside the gene matches. The CDR3 consists of 14 residues. The germline gives CDR1 SEHNR, CDR2 FQNEAQ (reference sequence). MiXCR, run by TCRdb on the RACE reads, gives a single entry per CDR3 protein. Altogether tens of thousands of distinct CDR3 sequences are present, roughly 9.5% being singletons, with the ten largest covering 15% to 20%. Time point described: patch test 3, about 24 weeks after DPC sensitization. Treatment meaning: therapeutic diphenylcyclopropenone sensitization with weekly scalp DPC.

The V and J genes are TRBV7-9 and TRBJ2-7; 7 positions match TRBD1. This clonotype originated in a woman aged 40 to 50 with alopecia areata. Some clones in this sample may be carry-over from other donors' samples. The input for sequencing was whole blood, taken in connection with sensitization to the hapten diphenylcyclopropenone (DPC). The CDR3 DNA reads as TGTGCCAGCAGCTCTACAGGGGCCCTATACGAGCAGTACTTC. This encodes CASSSTGALYEQYF.